Below are 23 T cell receptor beta chains sequenced from a single sample in a study of cytomegalovirus exposure and HLA in healthy donors. PCR employed 60 Vbeta and 13 Jbeta primers. Sequencing used immunoSEQ multiplex PCR; TCRdb keeps in-frame clones, though not all of them. The sample table includes roughly 110,000 clones. The source material was PBMCs. The receptors shown here come from a man aged 40-49 years in good health and CMV-seropositive.

The J gene is TRBJ2-2, the V gene TRBV5-1; TRBD1 agrees at 7 bases. The junction had 10 bases not matched to a gene; V was cut back by 4 bases and J by 7 bases. Germline V gives CDR1 SGHRS, CDR2 YFSETQ. This CDR3 spans 15 amino acids. CDR3 loop: CASSLRQGGGGELFF. DNA for the CDR3: TGCGCCAGCAGCCTAAGACAGGGCGGTGGCGGGGAGCTGTTTTTT.

The genes are TRBV2 and TRBJ2-2; 14 positions match TRBD2. V dropped 6 bases and J dropped 1; count of bases not matched to a gene: 1. Germline assignment: CDR1 SNHLY and CDR2 FYNNEI. The CDR3 spans 16 residues. The CDR3 loop is CASRGTSGRNTGELFF. The DNA for the CDR3 is TGTGCCAGCAGGGGGACTAGCGGGAGGAACACCGGGGAGCTGTTTTTT.

The chain uses TRBV6-1 and TRBJ2-1; 9 bases line up with TRBD2. The germline V gene encodes CDR1 MNHNS and CDR2 SASEGT. The CDR3 length is 20 residues. V was pared by 3 bases and J by 0 bases, with 15 bases of the junction left unmatched. In nucleotides, the CDR3 is TGTGCCAGCAGTGAGCCCACTAGCGGGCCAGAACAGAGCTCCTACAATGAGCAGTTCTTC. The encoded protein is CASSEPTSGPEQSSYNEQFF.

V usage is TRBV9 and J usage is TRBJ2-2; tentatively, D is TRBD1 (5 bases). V shed 2 bases and J shed 6 bases, with 17 bases lying between them. Germline V CDR1 and CDR2: SGDLS, YYNGEE. The CDR3 extends over 16 amino acids. The CDR3 nucleotides read TGTGCCAGCAGCGTTTTTACTCCGATGGGGCCCGGGGAGCTGTTTTTT. This encodes CASSVFTPMGPGELFF. Filled out from reference TRBV9 and TRBJ2-2, the complete variable domain reads DSGVTQTPKHLITATGQRVTLRCSPRSGDLSVYWYQQSLDQGLQFLIQYYNGEERAKGNILERFSAQQFPDLHSELNLSSLELGDSALYFCASSVFTPMGPGELFFGEGSRLTVL.

J is TRBJ2-7 and V is TRBV6-6; 8 nucleotides align to TRBD2. Germline V gene sequence: CDR1 MNHNY, CDR2 SVGAGI (reference sequence). The CDR3 consists of 15 residues. After removal of 2 bases from V and 2 bases from J, the junction contained 5 bases not matched to a gene. The CDR3 protein is CASSYTSGTTYEQYF. The CDR3 DNA reads TGTGCCAGCAGTTACACTAGCGGAACTACCTACGAGCAGTACTTC.

The chain employs TRBV29-1 and TRBJ2-5; D may be TRBD1 (6 bases). V gave up 2 bases and J gave up 4 bases, with 11 bases separating them. Germline-derived CDR1 and CDR2 are SQVTM and ANQGSEA. The CDR3 contains 13 residues. The CDR3 region has the DNA TGCAGCGTTGAAAGTGGCAGGGGAGAGACCCAGTACTTC. Amino acid sequence: CSVESGRGETQYF.

V and J are TRBV28 and TRBJ2-7; TRBD1 agrees at 9 bases. The CDR3 covers 11 residues. CDR1 MDHEN and CDR2 SYDVKM come from the germline V gene. The trim removed 11 bases at V and 5 bases at J, leaving 4 bases unmatched. The CDR3 coding sequence is TGTGCCGGAGGACAGGGGAACGAGCAGTACTTC. It codes for CAGGQGNEQYF.

The chain employs TRBV30 and TRBJ2-1; the match to TRBD2 covers 7 bases. CDR3 length: 16 residues. With V trimmed by 2 bases and J by 0 bases, 7 bases remained unmatched. Germline CDR1 and CDR2: GTSNPN and SVGIG (reference sequence). The CDR3 coding sequence is TGTGCCTGGAGTACCCTAGCGGCGAGCTCCTACAATGAGCAGTTCTTC. Its protein is CAWSTLAASSYNEQFF.

This chain uses TRBV2 with TRBJ2-3, with 11 nucleotides matching TRBD1. Germline V gives CDR1 SNHLY, CDR2 FYNNEI. The ends lost 8 bases at V and 4 bases at J; junction bases unmatched: 5. The CDR3 runs to 14 residues. The CDR3 reads CASLDRGQADTQYF. DNA for the CDR3: TGTGCCAGCCTGGACAGGGGGCAAGCAGATACGCAGTATTTT. The whole variable domain, filled in from reference TRBV2 and TRBJ2-3, reads EPEVTQTPSHQVTQMGQEVILRCVPISNHLYFYWYRQILGQKVEFLVSFYNNEISEKSEIFDDQFSVERPDGSNFTLKIRSTKLEDSAMYFCASLDRGQADTQYFGPGTRLTVL.

The chain uses TRBV29-1 and TRBJ2-7, with a possible D match to TRBD1 (5 bases). V was shortened by 1 base and J by 6 bases, with 10 bases between the two germline ends. This CDR3 has 12 residues. In germline, CDR1 is SQVTM, CDR2 ANQGSEA. The CDR3 reads CSVEGQGTEQYF. CDR3 sequence (DNA): TGCAGCGTTGAAGGGCAGGGTACCGAGCAGTACTTC.

The chain has TRBV7-3 and TRBJ1-1; D is perhaps TRBD1 (5 bases). The V gene lost 1 base and the J gene lost 4 bases, with 13 bases spanning the gap. This CDR3 is built from 15 residues. Germline assignment: CDR1 SGHTA and CDR2 FQGTGA. CDR3 sequence reads: CASSLRGGSTTEAFF. DNA of the CDR3: TGTGCCAGCAGCTTAAGGGGGGGGAGTACCACTGAAGCTTTCTTT.

The gene calls are TRBV6-5 and TRBJ2-2; a weak D match, TRBD2 (6 bases). This CDR3 comprises 13 residues. Trimming removed 7 bases from V and 4 bases from J, with 10 bases in between. Per germline, CDR1 MNHEY and CDR2 SVGAGI. The CDR3 DNA reads TGTGCCAGCAACAGGCGGGGCACCGGGGAGCTGTTTTTT. It specifies CASNRRGTGELFF.

CDR3 nucleotides: TGCGCCAGCAGCTTGGACCCTCTGGGGCAGGGGAACACTGAAGCTTTCTTT. Translating gives CASSLDPLGQGNTEAFF. This chain connects TRBV5-1 to TRBJ1-1; a possible D gene is TRBD1 (5 bases). In germline, CDR1 is SGHRS, CDR2 YFSETQ. V lost 0 bases and J 1 base, leaving 16 bases between the germline ends. The CDR3 runs to 17 residues.

This chain uses TRBV11-3 with TRBJ2-2; 14 bases are shared with TRBD2. The CDR3 covers 20 residues. The V gene end was trimmed by 5 bases and the J gene end by 6 bases; junction bases not matched to a gene: 17. The V gene's germline CDR1 is SGHNT and CDR2 YENEEA. CDR3 coding DNA: TGTGCCAGCAGCGAGAGACTAGCGGGAGGGCTCGAGTTAAGGTCCGGGGAGCTGTTTTTT. This gives the protein CASSERLAGGLELRSGELFF.

The chain uses TRBV7-2 and TRBJ1-5; D is possibly TRBD1 (5 bases). V lost 4 bases and J lost 7, with 14 bases in between. The CDR3 length is 14 residues. Germline V gene lookup returns CDR1 SGHTA and CDR2 FQGNSA. In DNA, the CDR3 is TGTGCCAGCAGCTCGCAGGGTATCAGACAGCCCCAGCATTTT. This sequence encodes CASSSQGIRQPQHF.

The chain uses TRBV30 and TRBJ1-1; D not certain. There are 14 residues in the CDR3. The ends were cut back, 3 bases at V and 5 bases at J, with 16 bases in the middle. CDR1 and CDR2 from the germline V gene are GTSNPN and SVGIG (reference sequence). CDR3 nucleotide sequence: TGTGCCTGGAGCGAGGCGGCCTTTCAAACTGAAGCTTTCTTT. Translation: CAWSEAAFQTEAFF.

V gene TRBV19 combines with J gene TRBJ2-2; 7 bases are a match to TRBD2. The CDR3 sequence is 14 residues long. The J segment lost 3 bases and the V segment lost 8 bases, leaving 6 bases of the junction unmatched. Germline V gene lookup returns CDR1 LNHDA and CDR2 SQIVND (reference sequence). The CDR3: CASAGAGDTGELFF. The CDR3 bases are TGTGCCAGTGCTGGGGCGGGAGACACCGGGGAGCTGTTTTTT.

The rearrangement joins TRBV6-6 to TRBJ2-7, with 9 bases fitting TRBD1. The V gene's germline CDR1 is MNHNY and CDR2 SVGAGI (reference sequence). The CDR3 consists of 16 residues. The V segment lost 5 bases and the J segment 3 bases; nucleotides outside the gene matches: 11. This chain's CDR3 is CASSTMDRGIVYEQYF. The CDR3 DNA is TGTGCCAGCAGTACAATGGACAGGGGAATTGTCTACGAGCAGTACTTC.

This chain links TRBV28 with TRBJ2-7; the match to TRBD1 covers 9 bases. The V gene's germline CDR1 is MDHEN and CDR2 SYDVKM. This CDR3 is 14 amino acids long. Germline trimming cut 6 bases from V and 2 bases from J; bases unmatched to any gene: 5. The CDR3 region is CASRPGQGAYEQYF. The CDR3 DNA follows: TGTGCCAGCAGACCGGGACAGGGCGCCTACGAGCAGTACTTC.

The chain is built from TRBV9 and TRBJ2-1, with D maybe TRBD2 (5 bases). V was shortened by 4 bases and J by 5 bases, with 16 bases between the two germline ends. The CDR3 totals 15 residues. CDR1 and CDR2 from the germline V gene are SGDLS and YYNGEE. The CDR3 protein is CASSLSLGSHNEQFF. CDR3 DNA: TGTGCCAGCAGCCTGTCCCTTGGGAGCCACAATGAGCAGTTCTTC. The full variable domain, its missing parts supplied by reference TRBV9 and TRBJ2-1, is DSGVTQTPKHLITATGQRVTLRCSPRSGDLSVYWYQQSLDQGLQFLIQYYNGEERAKGNILERFSAQQFPDLHSELNLSSLELGDSALYFCASSLSLGSHNEQFFGPGTRLTVL.

The chain has TRBV7-9 and TRBJ2-5, with D unclear. The germline V gene has CDR1 SEHNR and CDR2 FQNEAQ (reference sequence). This CDR3 has 15 residues. Trimming left V 2 bases short and J 6 bases short, with 16 bases between. CDR3: CASSLPSSVVKTQYF. The CDR3 DNA sequence: TGTGCCAGCAGCTTACCGAGTTCGGTCGTAAAGACCCAGTACTTC.

The chain links TRBV28 to TRBJ2-3, with D possibly matching TRBD2 (5 bases). V lost 5 bases to trimming and J lost 2 bases, with 17 bases between them. Per the germline V gene, CDR1 is MDHEN and CDR2 is SYDVKM. The CDR3 is made up of 16 amino acids. This chain's CDR3 is CASSPVLREPTDTQYF. In DNA form, the CDR3 reads TGTGCCAGCAGTCCCGTTTTGAGGGAACCCACAGATACGCAGTATTTT.

This sequence joins TRBV18 and TRBJ2-5; perhaps TRBD1 as D (6 bases). V was clipped by 0 bases and J by 5 bases, with 13 bases between them. This CDR3 is 15 amino acids long. Germline values: CDR1 KGHSH, CDR2 LQKENI. CDR3 protein: CASSPPNRERETQYF. The CDR3 nucleotides are TGTGCCAGCTCACCACCGAACAGGGAAAGGGAGACCCAGTACTTC.